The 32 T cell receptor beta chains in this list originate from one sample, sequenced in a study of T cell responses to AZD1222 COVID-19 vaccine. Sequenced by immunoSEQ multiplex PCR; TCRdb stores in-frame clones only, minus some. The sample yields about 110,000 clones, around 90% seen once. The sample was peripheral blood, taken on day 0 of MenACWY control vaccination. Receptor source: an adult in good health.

DNA of the CDR3: TGTGCCAGCAGCCAGAGGCCACGGGGCAGCTCTTATGGCTACACCTTC. Translation gives CASSQRPRGSSYGYTF. The chain recombines TRBV7-2 with TRBJ1-2, with a possible D match to TRBD1 (5 bases). The germline V gene encodes CDR1 SGHTA and CDR2 FQGNSA. Trimming cost V 5 bases and J 5 bases, with 21 bases left between them. The CDR3 is 16 residues long.

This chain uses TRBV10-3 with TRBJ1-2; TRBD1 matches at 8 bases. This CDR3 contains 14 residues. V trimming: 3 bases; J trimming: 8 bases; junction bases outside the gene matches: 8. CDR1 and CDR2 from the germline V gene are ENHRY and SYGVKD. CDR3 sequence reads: CAISDVQGAGGYTF. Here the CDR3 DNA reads TGTGCCATCAGTGATGTCCAGGGGGCGGGCGGCTACACCTTC.

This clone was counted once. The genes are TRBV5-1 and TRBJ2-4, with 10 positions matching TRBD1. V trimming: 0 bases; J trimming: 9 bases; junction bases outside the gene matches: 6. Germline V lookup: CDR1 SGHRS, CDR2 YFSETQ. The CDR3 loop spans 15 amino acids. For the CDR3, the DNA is TGCGCCAGCAGCTTGGAGGGACAGGGGTCGGGCATTCAGTACTTC. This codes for CASSLEGQGSGIQYF.

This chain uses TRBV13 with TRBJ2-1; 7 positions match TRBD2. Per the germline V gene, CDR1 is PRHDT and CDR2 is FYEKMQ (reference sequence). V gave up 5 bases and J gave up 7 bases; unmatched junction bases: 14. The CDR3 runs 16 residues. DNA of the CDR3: TGTGCCAGCAGCCCCGGGACTACCCCCCCGAGGAATGAGCAGTTCTTC. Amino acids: CASSPGTTPPRNEQFF.

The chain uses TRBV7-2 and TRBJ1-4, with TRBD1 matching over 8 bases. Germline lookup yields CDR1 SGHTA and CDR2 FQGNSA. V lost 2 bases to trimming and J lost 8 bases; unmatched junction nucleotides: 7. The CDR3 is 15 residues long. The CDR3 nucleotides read TGTGCCAGCAGCTTAAATCAGGGGGCAGGGGAAAAACTGTTTTTT. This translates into CASSLNQGAGEKLFF. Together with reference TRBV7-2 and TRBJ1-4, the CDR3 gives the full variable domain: GAGVSQSPSNKVTEKGKDVELRCDPISGHTALYWYRQSLGQGLEFLIYFQGNSAPDKSGLPSDRFSAERTGGSVSTLTIQRTQQEDSAVYLCASSLNQGAGEKLFFGSGTQLSVL.

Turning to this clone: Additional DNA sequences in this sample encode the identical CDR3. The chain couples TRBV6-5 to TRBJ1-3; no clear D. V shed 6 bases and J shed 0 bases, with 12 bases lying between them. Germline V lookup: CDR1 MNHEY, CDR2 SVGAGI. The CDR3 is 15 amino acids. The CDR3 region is CASSSDGSSGNTIYF. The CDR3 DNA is TGTGCCAGCAGCTCAGACGGAAGCTCTGGAAACACCATATATTTT.

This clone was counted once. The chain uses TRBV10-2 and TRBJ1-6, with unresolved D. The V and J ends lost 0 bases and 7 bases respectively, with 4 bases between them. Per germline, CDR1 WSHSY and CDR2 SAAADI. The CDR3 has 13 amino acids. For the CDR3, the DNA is TGCGCCAGCAGTGAGTCCCCCAATTCACCCCTCCACTTT. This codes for CASSESPNSPLHF.

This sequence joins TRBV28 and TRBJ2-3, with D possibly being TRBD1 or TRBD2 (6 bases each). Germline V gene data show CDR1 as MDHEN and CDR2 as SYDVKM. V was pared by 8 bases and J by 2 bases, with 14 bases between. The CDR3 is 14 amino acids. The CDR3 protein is CASFEGGNTDTQYF. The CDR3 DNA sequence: TGTGCCAGCTTTGAGGGGGGTAACACAGATACGCAGTATTTT. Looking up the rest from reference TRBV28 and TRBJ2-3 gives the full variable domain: DVKVTQSSRYLVKRTGEKVFLECVQDMDHENMFWYRQDPGLGLRLIYFSYDVKMKEKGDIPEGYSVSREKKERFSLILESASTNQTSMYLCASFEGGNTDTQYFGPGTRLTVL.

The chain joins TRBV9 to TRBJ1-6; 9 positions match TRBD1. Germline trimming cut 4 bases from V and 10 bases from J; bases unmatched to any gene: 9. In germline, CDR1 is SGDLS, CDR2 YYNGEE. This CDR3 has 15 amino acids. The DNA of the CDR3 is TGTGCCAGCAGCCCGGGACAGGGAGCGGAATCACCCCTCCACTTT. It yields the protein CASSPGQGAESPLHF.

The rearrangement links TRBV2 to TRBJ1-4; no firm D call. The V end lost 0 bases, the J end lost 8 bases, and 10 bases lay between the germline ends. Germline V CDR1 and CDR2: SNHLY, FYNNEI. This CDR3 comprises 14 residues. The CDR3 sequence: CASSEARAYEKLFF. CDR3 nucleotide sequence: TGTGCCAGCAGTGAAGCGAGGGCGTACGAAAAACTGTTTTTT. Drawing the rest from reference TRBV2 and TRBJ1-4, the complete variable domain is EPEVTQTPSHQVTQMGQEVILRCVPISNHLYFYWYRQILGQKVEFLVSFYNNEISEKSEIFDDQFSVERPDGSNFTLKIRSTKLEDSAMYFCASSEARAYEKLFFGSGTQLSVL.

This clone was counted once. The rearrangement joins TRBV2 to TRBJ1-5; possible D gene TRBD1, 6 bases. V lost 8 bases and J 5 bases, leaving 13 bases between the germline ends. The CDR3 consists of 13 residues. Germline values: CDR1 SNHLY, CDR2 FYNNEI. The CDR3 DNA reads TGTGCCAGCTCACGACAGGCGTATCAGCCCCAGCATTTT. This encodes CASSRQAYQPQHF.

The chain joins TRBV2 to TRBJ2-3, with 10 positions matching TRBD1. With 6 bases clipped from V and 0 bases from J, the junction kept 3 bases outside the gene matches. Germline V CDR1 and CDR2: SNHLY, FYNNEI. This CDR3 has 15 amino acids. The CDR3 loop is CASSVGQGSTDTQYF. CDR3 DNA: TGTGCCAGCAGCGTGGGACAGGGGAGCACAGATACGCAGTATTTT.

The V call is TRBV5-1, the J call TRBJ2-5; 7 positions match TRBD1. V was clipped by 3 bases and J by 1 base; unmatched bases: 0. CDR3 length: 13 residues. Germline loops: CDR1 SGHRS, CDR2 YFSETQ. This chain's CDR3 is CASSWDSQETQYF. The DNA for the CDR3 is TGCGCCAGCAGCTGGGACAGCCAAGAGACCCAGTACTTC.

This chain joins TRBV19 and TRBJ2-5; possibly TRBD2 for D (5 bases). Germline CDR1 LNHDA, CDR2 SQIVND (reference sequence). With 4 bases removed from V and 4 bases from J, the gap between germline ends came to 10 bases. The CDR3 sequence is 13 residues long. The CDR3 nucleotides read TGTGCCAGTAGTACGCGGGCAGTAGAGACCCAGTACTTC. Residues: CASSTRAVETQYF.

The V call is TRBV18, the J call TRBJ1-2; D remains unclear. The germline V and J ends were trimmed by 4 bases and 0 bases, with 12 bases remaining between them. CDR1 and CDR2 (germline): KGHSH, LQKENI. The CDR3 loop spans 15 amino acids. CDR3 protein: CASSLTAATNYGYTF. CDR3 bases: TGTGCCAGCTCACTAACAGCTGCTACTAACTATGGCTACACCTTC.

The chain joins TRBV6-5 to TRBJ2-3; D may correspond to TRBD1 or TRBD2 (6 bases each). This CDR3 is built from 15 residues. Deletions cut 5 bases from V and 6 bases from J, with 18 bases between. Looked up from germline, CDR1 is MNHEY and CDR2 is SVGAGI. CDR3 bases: TGTGCCAGCAGTCTTGGCCGGGGGCCAGGCGATACGCAGTATTTT. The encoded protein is CASSLGRGPGDTQYF.

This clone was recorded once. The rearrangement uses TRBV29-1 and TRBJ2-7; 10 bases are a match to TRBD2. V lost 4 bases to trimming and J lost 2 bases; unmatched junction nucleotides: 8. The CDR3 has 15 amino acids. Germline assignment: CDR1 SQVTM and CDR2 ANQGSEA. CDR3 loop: CSVVLLAGETYEQYF. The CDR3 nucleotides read TGCAGCGTTGTCCTCCTAGCGGGGGAGACCTACGAGCAGTACTTC.

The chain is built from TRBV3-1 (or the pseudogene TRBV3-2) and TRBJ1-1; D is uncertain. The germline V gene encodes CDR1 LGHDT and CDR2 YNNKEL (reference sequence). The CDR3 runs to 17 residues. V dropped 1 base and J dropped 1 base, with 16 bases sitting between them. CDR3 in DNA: TGTGCCAGCAGCCAAGGAATAGGCACGCAGACGAACACTGAAGCTTTCTTT. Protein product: CASSQGIGTQTNTEAFF.

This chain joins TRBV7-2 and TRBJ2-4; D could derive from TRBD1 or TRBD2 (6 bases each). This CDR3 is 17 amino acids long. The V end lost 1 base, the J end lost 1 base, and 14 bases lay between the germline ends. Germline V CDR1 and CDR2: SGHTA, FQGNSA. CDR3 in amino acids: CASSLDGGLAAKNIQYF. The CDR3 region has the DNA TGTGCCAGCAGCTTAGATGGGGGGCTAGCGGCCAAAAACATTCAGTACTTC.

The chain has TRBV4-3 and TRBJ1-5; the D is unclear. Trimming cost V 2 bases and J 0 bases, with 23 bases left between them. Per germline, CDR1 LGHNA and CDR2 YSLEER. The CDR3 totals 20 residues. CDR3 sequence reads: CASSQPPSQALQYSNQPQHF. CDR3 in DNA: TGCGCCAGCAGCCAACCCCCCAGCCAGGCTCTTCAATATAGCAATCAGCCCCAGCATTTT.

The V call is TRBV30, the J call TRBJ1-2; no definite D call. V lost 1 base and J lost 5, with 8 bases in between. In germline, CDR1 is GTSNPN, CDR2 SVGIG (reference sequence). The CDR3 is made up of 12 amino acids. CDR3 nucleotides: TGTGCCTGGAGTGGACCCGTTTATGGCTACACCTTC. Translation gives CAWSGPVYGYTF.

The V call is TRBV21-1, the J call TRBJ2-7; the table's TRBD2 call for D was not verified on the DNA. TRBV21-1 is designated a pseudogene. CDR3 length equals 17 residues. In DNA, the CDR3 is TGTGCCAGCAGCAAAGCCAGGAAGGGAGGGAGATCCTACGAGCAGTACTTC. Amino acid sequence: CASSKARKGGRSYEQYF.

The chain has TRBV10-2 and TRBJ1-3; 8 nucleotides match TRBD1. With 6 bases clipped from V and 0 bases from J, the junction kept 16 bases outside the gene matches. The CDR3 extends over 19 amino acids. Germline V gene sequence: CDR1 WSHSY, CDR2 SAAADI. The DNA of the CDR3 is TGCGCCAGCAGGGAGGGCCCGGGACAGGCCTGGGGCTCTGGAAACACCATATATTTT. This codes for CASREGPGQAWGSGNTIYF.

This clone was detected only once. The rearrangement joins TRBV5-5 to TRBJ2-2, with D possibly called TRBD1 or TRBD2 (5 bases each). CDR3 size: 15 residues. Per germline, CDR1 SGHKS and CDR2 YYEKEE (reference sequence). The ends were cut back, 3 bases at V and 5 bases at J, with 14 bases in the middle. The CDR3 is CASSSGTAWTGELFF. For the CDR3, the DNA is TGTGCCAGCAGCTCCGGGACGGCGTGGACCGGGGAGCTGTTTTTT.

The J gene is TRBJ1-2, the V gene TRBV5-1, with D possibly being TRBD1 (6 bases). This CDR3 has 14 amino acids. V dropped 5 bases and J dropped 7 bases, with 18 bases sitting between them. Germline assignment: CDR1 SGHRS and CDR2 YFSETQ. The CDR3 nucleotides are TGCGCCAGCAGGCCTCACAGAACAGGGTTTGGCTACACCTTC. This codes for CASRPHRTGFGYTF.

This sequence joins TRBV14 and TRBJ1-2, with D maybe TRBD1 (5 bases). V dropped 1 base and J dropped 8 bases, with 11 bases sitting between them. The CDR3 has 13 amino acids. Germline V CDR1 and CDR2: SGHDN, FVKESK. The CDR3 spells CASSQVRTGGYTF. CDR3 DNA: TGTGCCAGCAGCCAAGTTCGCACAGGCGGCTACACCTTC.

CDR3 in amino acids: CAIPTLRGGGYTF. CDR3 nucleotide sequence: TGTGCCATCCCCACTTTGAGGGGCGGTGGCTACACCTTC. The chain couples TRBV7-8 to TRBJ1-2; a possible D gene is TRBD1 (5 bases). CDR3 length: 13 amino acids. V lost 10 bases, J lost 7 bases, and 19 bases lay in between. Germline V lookup: CDR1 SGHVS, CDR2 FQNEAQ.

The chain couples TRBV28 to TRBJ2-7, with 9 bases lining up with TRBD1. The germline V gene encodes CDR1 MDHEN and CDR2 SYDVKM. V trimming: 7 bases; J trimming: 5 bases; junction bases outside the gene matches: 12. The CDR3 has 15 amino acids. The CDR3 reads CASNLRTGAHDEQYF. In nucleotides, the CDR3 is TGTGCCAGCAACCTTCGGACAGGGGCCCACGACGAGCAGTACTTC.

This chain's CDR3 is CASGLFDSYGYTF. The CDR3 nucleotides read TGTGCTAGTGGTTTATTCGACAGCTATGGCTACACCTTC. J is TRBJ1-2 and V is TRBV12-5; TRBD1 is a possible D gene (5 bases). The CDR3 is 13 residues long. The V gene's germline CDR1 is LGHNT and CDR2 FRNRAP. V was shortened by 3 bases and J by 4 bases, with 9 bases between the two germline ends.

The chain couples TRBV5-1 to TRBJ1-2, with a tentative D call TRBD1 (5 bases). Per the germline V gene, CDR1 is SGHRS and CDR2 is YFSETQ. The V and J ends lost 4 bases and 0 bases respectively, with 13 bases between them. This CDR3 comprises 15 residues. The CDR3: CASSLETVTNYGYTF. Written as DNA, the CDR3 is TGCGCCAGCAGCCTGGAGACAGTCACTAACTATGGCTACACCTTC. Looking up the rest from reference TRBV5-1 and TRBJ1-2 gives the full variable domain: KAGVTQTPRYLIKTRGQQVTLSCSPISGHRSVSWYQQTPGQGLQFLFEYFSETQRNKGNFPGRFSGRQFSNSRSEMNVSTLELGDSALYLCASSLETVTNYGYTFGSGTRLTVV.

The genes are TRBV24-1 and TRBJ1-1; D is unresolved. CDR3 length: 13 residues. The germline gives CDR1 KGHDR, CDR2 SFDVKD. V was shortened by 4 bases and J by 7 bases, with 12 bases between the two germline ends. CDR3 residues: CATSDLPWGEAFF. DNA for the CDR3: TGTGCCACCAGTGACTTGCCGTGGGGTGAAGCTTTCTTT.

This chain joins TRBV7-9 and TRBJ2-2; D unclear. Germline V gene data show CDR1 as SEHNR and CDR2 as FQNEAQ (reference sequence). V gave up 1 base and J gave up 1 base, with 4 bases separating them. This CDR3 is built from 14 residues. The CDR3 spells CASSLGWNTGELFF. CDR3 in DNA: TGTGCCAGCAGCTTAGGCTGGAACACCGGGGAGCTGTTTTTT.